This TCR beta chain originates from a study of technical replicates of blood from several donors. The repertoire was sequenced with immunoSEQ multiplex PCR; TCRdb's copy has only in-frame clones and lacks some. The top ten clones hold roughly 12% of a sample with about 15,000 clones, around 84% of them seen once. The CDR3 totals 13 residues. Germline V gene sequence: CDR1 SEHNR, CDR2 FQNEAQ (reference sequence). V was pared by 2 bases and J by 6 bases, with 10 bases between. Input material: PBMCs. This chain links TRBV7-9 with TRBJ1-2; no reliable D call. The receptor comes from a human donor in good health. Here the CDR3 reads CASSLSGKDGYTF. CDR3 coding DNA: TGTGCCAGCAGCTTATCGGGGAAAGATGGCTACACCTTC.